Sequencing of this T cell receptor beta chain was carried out in a study of control samples from healthy donors and cancer patients. The sample holds one count of this clone. Only in-frame clones appear in the TCRdb table, and some are missing; sequencing was by immunoSEQ multiplex PCR. The data contain 100,000 to 150,000 clones, 92% of them singletons. The clonotype originates from a woman between 45 and 65 years old in good health. Sequencing was performed on blood.

CDR3 sequence reads: CASSGAMGAEQYF. CDR3 nucleotides: TGTGCCAGCAGTGGGGCCATGGGCGCCGAACAGTACTTC. The chain joins TRBV27 to TRBJ2-7; perhaps TRBD1 as D (5 bases). The V end lost 5 bases, the J end lost 10 bases, and 18 bases lay between the germline ends. This CDR3 contains 13 residues. Germline V gene sequence: CDR1 MNHEY, CDR2 SMNVEV (reference sequence).